The present T cell receptor beta chain was sequenced within a study of early T cells in non-severe SARS-CoV-2 infection. For the study at large: Bulk RNA from unsorted whole blood was sequenced; chains were unpaired.

This CDR3 has 21 amino acids. With 6 bases clipped from V and 0 bases from J, the junction kept 17 bases outside the gene matches. The germline V gene has CDR1 MNHEY and CDR2 SVGAGI. This clonotype was counted only a few times. TCRdb called the 5' RACE reads again in MiXCR, with one record for every CDR3 protein. The sample yields tens of thousands of distinct CDR3 sequences, roughly 8.7% seen once. The receptor's source is an adult who was a healthcare worker with PCR-confirmed SARS-CoV-2 infection or an uninfected control (not recorded which). What was sequenced was whole blood. This sequence joins TRBV6-5 and TRBJ2-1; 13 positions match TRBD2. The CDR3 DNA sequence: TGTGCCAGCAGCCGACCTAAAACAGGGACTAGCGGGAAGAGCTCCTACAATGAGCAGTTCTTC. Its protein is CASSRPKTGTSGKSSYNEQFF.